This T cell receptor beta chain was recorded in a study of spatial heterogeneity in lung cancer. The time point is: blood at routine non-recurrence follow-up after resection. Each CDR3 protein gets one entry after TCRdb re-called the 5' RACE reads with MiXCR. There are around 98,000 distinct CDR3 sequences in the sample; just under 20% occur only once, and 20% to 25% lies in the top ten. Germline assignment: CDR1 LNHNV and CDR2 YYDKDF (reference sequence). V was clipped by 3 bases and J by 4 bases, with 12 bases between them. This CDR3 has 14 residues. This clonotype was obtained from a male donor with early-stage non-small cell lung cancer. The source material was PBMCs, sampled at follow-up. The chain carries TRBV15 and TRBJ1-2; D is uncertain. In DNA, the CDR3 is TGTGCCACCAGCAGTGAAGGACGGCTCTATGGCTACACCTTC. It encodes CATSSEGRLYGYTF. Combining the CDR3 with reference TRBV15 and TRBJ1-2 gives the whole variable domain DAMVIQNPRYQVTQFGKPVTLSCSQTLNHNVMYWYQQKSSQAPKLLFHYYDKDFNNEADTPDNFQSRRPNTSFCFLDIRSPGLGDTAMYLCATSSEGRLYGYTFGSGTRLTVV.